This passage covers 32 T cell receptor beta chains from one sample sequenced in a study of molecular identifiers for immune sequencing clone quantification. TCRdb ran MiXCR on the PCR reads and lists one entry per CDR3 protein. The sample holds approximately 550,000 distinct CDR3 sequences, around 23% seen once. Sequencing input: naive CD8+ T cells from blood, with Jurkat cell RNA spiked in. Noted subset: FACS-sorted CD8+CD4-CCR7+CD45RA+ naive T cells. Receptors originate from a human donor in good health. Some libraries in this study had Jurkat cell RNA spiked in.

This clonotype showed up many times. The chain recombines TRBV6-2 or TRBV6-3 with TRBJ2-3; D may be TRBD2 (6 bases). Looked up from germline, CDR1 is MNHEY and CDR2 is SVGEGT. The length of the CDR3 is 16 residues. V shed 7 bases and J shed 5 bases, with 22 bases lying between them. For the CDR3, the DNA is TGTGCCAGCAAGGGAGGTAAGCGGTCCAACGGAGATACGCAGTATTTT. Translated, it gives CASKGGKRSNGDTQYF.

This clonotype was found a few times. V is TRBV27 and J is TRBJ1-1, with D perhaps matching TRBD1 (6 bases). The germline gives CDR1 MNHEY, CDR2 SMNVEV (reference sequence). The CDR3 is 15 residues long. V gave up 7 bases and J gave up 4 bases, with 19 bases separating them. DNA for the CDR3: TGTGCCAGCATCGCGGGGGGCCGAGGGGGCACTGAAGCTTTCTTT. Its protein product is CASIAGGRGGTEAFF.

This clonotype was picked up a small number of times. Its ends do not fully match the called genes, so a read error is possible. The V gene is TRBV30, the J gene TRBJ2-7; 8 positions agree with TRBD1. This CDR3 is 16 amino acids long. Germline V gene lookup returns CDR1 GTSNPN and CDR2 SVGIG (reference sequence). CDR3 DNA: TGTGCCTGGAGTGGTTTTGAGACAGGGGATCCCTACGAGCGGTACTTC. This codes for CAWSGFETGDPYERYF.

The sample holds many counts of this clonotype. This sequence joins TRBV7-9 and TRBJ2-7; possibly TRBD1 or TRBD2 for D (5 bases each). V was shortened by 5 bases and J by 11 bases, with 22 bases between the two germline ends. The CDR3 is made up of 14 amino acids. Germline lookup yields CDR1 SEHNR and CDR2 FQNEAQ (reference sequence). CDR3 in amino acids: CASSPWQGAMTKYF. The CDR3 nucleotides are TGTGCCAGCAGCCCCTGGCAGGGAGCGATGACTAAGTACTTC.

Of note for this clonotype: The junction departs from the called germline gene at one end, perhaps through a read error. The genes are TRBV6-2 or TRBV6-3 and TRBJ1-1; D unresolved. Germline V gene data show CDR1 as MNHEY and CDR2 as SVGEGT. The CDR3 covers 14 residues. The CDR3 is CASSYYPDGTGAFF. The CDR3 bases are TGTGCCAGCAGTTACTATCCGGACGGCACTGGAGCTTTCTTT.

As regards this clonotype: A read error is possible here, since a much larger clone lies one base away. The chain is built from TRBV27 and TRBJ2-7, with 14 bases fitting TRBD2. Germline V lookup: CDR1 MNHEY, CDR2 SMNVEV (reference sequence). This CDR3 has 15 amino acids. V lost 3 bases to trimming and J lost 7 bases; unmatched junction nucleotides: 5. The CDR3: CASSLTSGRVGEQYF. As DNA, the CDR3 is TGTGCCAGCAGTTTGACTAGCGGGAGGGTGGGTGAGCAGTACTTC.

The sample holds a few counts of this clonotype. This chain links TRBV3-1 with TRBJ2-1; D perhaps matches TRBD2 (6 bases). The CDR3 has 14 amino acids. Germline V gene sequence: CDR1 LGHDT, CDR2 YNNKEL (reference sequence). The V and J ends lost 1 base and 8 bases respectively, with 12 bases between them. The CDR3 here is CASSQAELADEQFF. Written as DNA, the CDR3 is TGTGCCAGCAGCCAAGCTGAACTAGCTGATGAGCAGTTCTTC.

Comments on this clonotype: Just one base apart from a much larger clone, this may be a read error. This rearrangement joins TRBV6-5 to TRBJ1-1; TRBD1 might be the D (6 bases). CDR3 length: 14 amino acids. Germline loops: CDR1 MNHEY, CDR2 SVGAGI. The CDR3 DNA sequence: TGTCCCAGCAGTTACTACAGGGTATCCACTGAAGCTTTCTTT. This encodes CPSSYYRVSTEAFF.

On this clonotype itself: A much larger clone differs by one base, so this may be a read error. The conserved phenylalanine or tryptophan normally closing the CDR3 is absent here, so this likely arose from a read error. The chain uses TRBV5-3 and TRBJ2-2, with 12 bases that match TRBD2. TRBV5-3 is marked as an open reading frame, function uncertain. This CDR3 region has 16 residues. The CDR3 DNA sequence: TGTGCCAGCAGCTTGGGACTAGCGGGGAACACCGGGGAGCTGTTTCTT. Translated: CASSLGLAGNTGELFL.

Remarks on this clonotype: Being one base from a much bigger clone, this may be a read error. The J gene is TRBJ1-4, the V gene TRBV4-3; 8 positions agree with TRBD1. Germline lookup yields CDR1 LGHNA and CDR2 YSLEER. The J segment lost 3 bases and the V segment lost 4 bases, leaving 7 bases of the junction unmatched. The CDR3 consists of 16 residues. The CDR3 DNA is TGCGCCAGCAGCCTAGAGACAGGGGATTCTAATGAAAAACTGTTTTTT. Translation: CASSLETGDSNEKLFF.

The table lists this clonotype with a few counts. The chain recombines TRBV28 with TRBJ1-1, with D unresolved. Germline V gene lookup returns CDR1 MDHEN and CDR2 SYDVKM. The CDR3 runs to 11 residues. The V end was cut by 10 bases, the J end by 1 base, with 7 bases between. The CDR3, as DNA: TGTGCCACCGCTGGGAACACTGAAGCTTTCTTT. Translating it yields CATAGNTEAFF.

This clonotype came up many times. The V call is TRBV19, the J call TRBJ2-7; tentatively, D is TRBD2 (6 bases). Germline V gene data show CDR1 as LNHDA and CDR2 as SQIVND (reference sequence). The CDR3 is 14 residues long. V was shortened by 5 bases and J by 2 bases, with 13 bases between the two germline ends. The CDR3 region has the DNA TGTGCCAGTAGTCCCCCGGGACTGGCCTACGAGCAGTACTTC. Translating gives CASSPPGLAYEQYF.

This clonotype was seen ten or more times. The genes are TRBV7-9 and TRBJ2-7; D possibly corresponds to TRBD2 (6 bases). CDR3 length equals 14 residues. Germline V gene sequence: CDR1 SEHNR, CDR2 FQNEAQ (reference sequence). Trimming removed 0 bases at V and 5 bases at J, with 11 bases between. As DNA, the CDR3 is TGTGCCAGCAGCTTAGCCCTCGGGGGAGACGAGCAGTACTTC. Translated: CASSLALGGDEQYF.

CDR3 sequence reads: CASSPESGSSYNEQFF. DNA of the CDR3: TGTGCCAGCAGCCCTGAAAGCGGGAGCTCCTACAATGAGCAGTTCTTC. This chain links TRBV5-6 with TRBJ2-1; the match to TRBD2 covers 8 bases. V shed 4 bases, J shed 0 bases, and the junction held 6 bases outside the gene matches. This CDR3 contains 16 residues. CDR1 and CDR2 from the germline V gene are SGHDT and YYEEEE.

Concerning this clonotype: This likely traces to a read error, being one base from a far larger clone. The chain recombines TRBV7-9 with TRBJ1-1, with unresolved D. The V end lost 1 base, the J end lost 6 bases, and 9 bases lay between the germline ends. Germline assignment: CDR1 SEHNR and CDR2 FQNEAQ (reference sequence). This CDR3 region has 13 residues. This CDR3 is CASSLGSNAEAFF. As DNA, the CDR3 is TGTGCCAGCAGCTTAGGCAGTAACGCTGAAGCTTTCTTT.

The chain combines TRBV2 with TRBJ1-2; D remains unclear. The CDR3 has 11 amino acids. Trimming took 0 bases from V and 7 from J, leaving 3 bases between them. Looked up from germline, CDR1 is SNHLY and CDR2 is FYNNEI. The CDR3 loop is CASSEAFGYTF. As DNA, the CDR3 is TGTGCCAGCAGTGAAGCATTTGGCTACACCTTC.

V is TRBV9 and J is TRBJ2-2, with TRBD2 matching 7 bases. V lost 0 bases to trimming and J lost 1 base; unmatched junction nucleotides: 9. The CDR3 has 18 amino acids. The germline CDR1 and CDR2 sequences are SGDLS and YYNGEE. The CDR3 nucleotides read TGTGCCAGCAGCGTAGCGGGTGAGATAGCGGGGAACACCGGGGAGCTGTTTTTT. Encoded protein: CASSVAGEIAGNTGELFF.

Concerning this clonotype: A much larger clone sits a single nucleotide away, making a read error possible. In DNA, the CDR3 is TGCGCCAGCAGCGCCCGGGACAGGGGGCGTCAGTTGCAAGGGACCCAGTACTTC. Translating gives CASSARDRGRQLQGTQYF. The chain employs TRBV5-1 and TRBJ2-5, with 12 nucleotides matching TRBD1. The CDR3 is made up of 18 amino acids. Germline-derived CDR1 and CDR2 are SGHRS and YFSETQ.

There are a few counts of this clonotype. The chain joins TRBV5-6 to TRBJ2-1; D gene uncertain. The CDR3 has 14 amino acids. V lost 1 base to trimming and J lost 15 bases, with 20 bases between them. Germline CDR1 is SGHDT and CDR2 is YYEEEE. The CDR3 reads CASSLSVHPSSSFF. CDR3 coding DNA: TGTGCCAGCAGCTTGTCCGTTCATCCATCATCATCGTTCTTC.

As concerns this clonotype: A much larger clonotype is one base distant, so this may be a read error. Since the CDR3 does not end with the conserved phenylalanine or tryptophan, this likely comes from a read error. The chain is built from TRBV27 and TRBJ1-6, with 8 bases identical to TRBD1. Per germline, CDR1 MNHEY and CDR2 SMNVEV (reference sequence). The CDR3 has 18 amino acids. V trimming: 3 bases; J trimming: 4 bases; junction bases outside the gene matches: 11. The CDR3 region is CASSLRRAGGRYNSPLHI. CDR3 nucleotides: TGTGCCAGCAGTTTGCGTAGGGCAGGGGGCCGATATAATTCACCCCTCCACATT.

This clonotype was counted a single time. At one end, the junction sequence differs from germline, possibly due to a read error. V usage is TRBV29-1 and J usage is TRBJ2-3, with D uncertain. Germline lookup yields CDR1 SQVTM and CDR2 ANQGSEA. This CDR3 is built from 13 residues. CDR3 sequence: CRVGWPPPDTQYF. CDR3 nucleotide sequence: TGCCGCGTAGGGTGGCCACCCCCAGATACGCAGTATTTT.

The sample holds a few counts of this clonotype. CDR3 sequence reads: CAWILRDSYNEQFF. The CDR3 DNA sequence: TGTGCCTGGATCCTAAGGGACAGCTACAATGAGCAGTTCTTC. The chain couples TRBV30 to TRBJ2-1, with 7 nucleotides matching TRBD1. The germline V gene has CDR1 GTSNPN and CDR2 SVGIG (reference sequence). V lost 4 bases, J lost 3 bases, and 6 bases stayed unmatched. CDR3 length: 14 amino acids.

This clonotype appeared many times. The chain links TRBV2 to TRBJ1-5, with 7 bases aligning to TRBD1. The CDR3 spans 13 residues. The V and J ends lost 6 bases and 5 bases, in that order; junction bases with no gene match: 4. The germline CDR1 and CDR2 sequences are SNHLY and FYNNEI. The CDR3 region has the DNA TGTGCCAGCAGAGACAGGGTTTATCAGCCCCAGCATTTT. Translation gives CASRDRVYQPQHF.

In the case of this clonotype: An end of the junction does not agree with germline; a read error may underlie this. V and J are TRBV23-1 and TRBJ2-2; 8 bases align to TRBD2. TRBV23-1 is identified as an open reading frame with a role that is uncertain. There are 18 residues in the CDR3. The CDR3: CASSQSPDSGANTGELVF. CDR3 bases: TGCGCCAGCAGTCAATCGCCGGATAGCGGGGCGAACACCGGGGAGCTGGTTTTT.

This clonotype was counted a few times. J is TRBJ2-3 and V is TRBV2, with 8 nucleotides matching TRBD2. Germline values: CDR1 SNHLY, CDR2 FYNNEI. The trim removed 6 bases at V and 2 bases at J, leaving 19 bases unmatched. The CDR3 totals 19 residues. DNA of the CDR3: TGTGCCAGCAGCGTACCCTTGCTTGAGCGGGGGTATGACACAGATACGCAGTATTTT. Amino acids: CASSVPLLERGYDTDTQYF.

To note about this clonotype: A much bigger clone sits one base away, suggesting this may be a read error. The chain couples TRBV7-3 to TRBJ2-1; possible D gene TRBD2, 5 bases. This CDR3 is 12 amino acids long. The germline V gene encodes CDR1 SGHTA and CDR2 FQGTGA. In nucleotides, the CDR3 is TGTGCCAGCAGCTTAGACGGGAATGAGCAGATCTTC. It specifies CASSLDGNEQIF.

The V call is TRBV6-2 or TRBV6-3, the J call TRBJ1-2; D gene unclear. Trimming took 2 bases from V and 8 from J, leaving 9 bases between them. There are 12 residues in the CDR3. Germline assignment: CDR1 MNHEY and CDR2 SVGEGT. DNA for the CDR3: TGTGCCAGCAGTTACGCTGGAGGAGGCTACACCTTC. It specifies CASSYAGGGYTF.

The chain uses TRBV2 and TRBJ2-7; the D gene is possibly TRBD2 (5 bases). This CDR3 has 14 residues. V lost 8 bases to trimming and J lost 3 bases, with 17 bases between them. Germline loops: CDR1 SNHLY, CDR2 FYNNEI. The CDR3 reads CASGKSDYFYEQYF. CDR3 coding DNA: TGTGCCAGCGGGAAATCAGACTATTTCTACGAGCAGTACTTC.

This chain connects TRBV7-9 to TRBJ2-1, with 11 nucleotides matching TRBD1. Germline trimming cut 4 bases from V and 4 bases from J; bases unmatched to any gene: 3. CDR1 SEHNR and CDR2 FQNEAQ come from the germline V gene (reference sequence). This CDR3 is built from 15 residues. CDR3: CASSCRDRGYNEQFF. In DNA form, the CDR3 reads TGTGCCAGCAGCTGCCGGGACAGGGGGTACAATGAGCAGTTCTTC.

This clonotype has ten or more counts. V usage is TRBV7-9 and J usage is TRBJ2-7, with 10 bases identical to TRBD2. With V trimmed by 0 bases and J by 1 base, 6 bases remained unmatched. Looked up from germline, CDR1 is SEHNR and CDR2 is FQNEAQ (reference sequence). The CDR3 runs to 17 residues. The CDR3 DNA follows: TGTGCCAGCAGCTTAGCTTTAGCGGGGGGCCCTTCCTACGAGCAGTACTTC. Its protein is CASSLALAGGPSYEQYF.

Concerning this clonotype: Being one base from a much bigger clone, this may be a read error. V gene TRBV28 combines with J gene TRBJ1-2; D not resolved. From germline, CDR1 is MDHEN and CDR2 SYDVKM. CDR3 size: 14 residues. The chain's CDR3 is CGSSFEEIYYGYTF. CDR3 bases: TGTGGCAGCAGTTTCGAGGAAATCTACTATGGCTACACCTTC.

This clonotype was recorded many times. The rearrangement links TRBV7-6 to TRBJ2-2; D may be TRBD1 or TRBD2 (5 bases each). V lost 3 bases and J lost 1, with 12 bases in between. The CDR3 has 16 residues. Germline V gene data show CDR1 as SGHVS and CDR2 as FNYEAQ. The CDR3 sequence: CASSFPGTLNTGELFF. The CDR3 coding sequence is TGTGCCAGCAGCTTTCCCGGGACCCTGAACACCGGGGAGCTGTTTTTT. The full variable domain, completed using reference TRBV7-6 and TRBJ2-2, is GAGVSQSPRYKVTKRGQDVALRCDPISGHVSLYWYRQALGQGPEFLTYFNYEAQQDKSGLPNDRFSAERPEGSISTLTIQRTEQRDSAMYRCASSFPGTLNTGELFFGEGSRLTVL.